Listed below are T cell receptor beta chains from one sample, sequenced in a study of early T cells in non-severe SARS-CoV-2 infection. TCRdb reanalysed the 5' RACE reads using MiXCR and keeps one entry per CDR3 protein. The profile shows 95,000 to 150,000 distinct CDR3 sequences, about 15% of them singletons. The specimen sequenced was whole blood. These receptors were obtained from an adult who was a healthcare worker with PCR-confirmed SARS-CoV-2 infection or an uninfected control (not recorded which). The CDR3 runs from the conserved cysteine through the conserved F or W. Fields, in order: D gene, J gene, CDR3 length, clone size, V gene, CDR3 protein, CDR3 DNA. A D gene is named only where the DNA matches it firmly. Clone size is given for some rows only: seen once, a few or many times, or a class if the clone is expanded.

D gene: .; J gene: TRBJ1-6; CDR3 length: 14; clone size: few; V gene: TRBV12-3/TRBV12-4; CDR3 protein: CASSPGSYNSPLHF; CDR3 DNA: TGTGCCAGCAGTCCAGGGTCCTATAATTCACCCCTCCACTTT
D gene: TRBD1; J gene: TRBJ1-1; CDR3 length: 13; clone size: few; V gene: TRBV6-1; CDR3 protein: CASSTRDSQQAFF; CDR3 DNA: TGTGCCAGCAGTACCCGGGACAGCCAACAAGCTTTCTTT
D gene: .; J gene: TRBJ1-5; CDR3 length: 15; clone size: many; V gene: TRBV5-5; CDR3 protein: CASSLTDYNNQPQHF; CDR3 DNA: TGTGCCAGCAGCTTGACAGACTACAACAATCAGCCCCAGCATTTT
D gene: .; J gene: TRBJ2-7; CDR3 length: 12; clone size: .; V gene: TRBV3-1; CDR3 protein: CASSQEGSEQYF; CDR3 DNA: TGTGCCAGCAGCCAAGAGGGTTCCGAGCAGTACTTC
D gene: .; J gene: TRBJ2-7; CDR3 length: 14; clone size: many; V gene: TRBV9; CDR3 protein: CASRFRAPTYEQYF; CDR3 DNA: TGTGCCAGCAGATTCAGAGCACCTACCTACGAGCAGTACTTC
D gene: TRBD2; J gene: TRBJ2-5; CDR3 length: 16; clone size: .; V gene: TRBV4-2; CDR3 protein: CASSQETQGLAGSQYF; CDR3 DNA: TGTGCCAGCAGCCAGGAAACCCAAGGACTAGCGGGTTCTCAGTACTTC
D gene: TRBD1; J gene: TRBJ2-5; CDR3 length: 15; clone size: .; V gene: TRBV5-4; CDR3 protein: CASSKGTGWQETQYF; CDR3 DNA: TGTGCCAGCAGCAAGGGGACAGGGTGGCAAGAGACCCAGTACTTC
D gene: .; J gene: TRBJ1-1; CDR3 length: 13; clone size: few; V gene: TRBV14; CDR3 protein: CASRKRGNTEAFF; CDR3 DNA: TGTGCCAGCAGGAAGAGAGGGAACACTGAAGCTTTCTTT
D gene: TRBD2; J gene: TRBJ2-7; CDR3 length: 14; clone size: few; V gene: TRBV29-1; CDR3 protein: CSAQSGVIGDEQYF; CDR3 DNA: TGCAGCGCTCAGAGCGGGGTCATTGGGGACGAGCAGTACTTC
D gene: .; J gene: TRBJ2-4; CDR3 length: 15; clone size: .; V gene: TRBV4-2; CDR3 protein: CASSQGFGAKNIQYF; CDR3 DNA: TGTGCCAGCAGCCAAGGGTTCGGAGCCAAAAACATTCAGTACTTC
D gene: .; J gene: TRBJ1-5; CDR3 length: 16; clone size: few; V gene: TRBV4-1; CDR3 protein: CASSQVWAAGNQPQHF; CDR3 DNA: TGCGCCAGCAGCCAAGTGTGGGCAGCCGGAAATCAGCCCCAGCATTTT
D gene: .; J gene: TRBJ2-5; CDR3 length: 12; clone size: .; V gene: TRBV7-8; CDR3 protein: CASSSPSACQYF; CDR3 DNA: TGTGCCAGCAGCTCCCCTTCAGCCTGCCAGTACTTC
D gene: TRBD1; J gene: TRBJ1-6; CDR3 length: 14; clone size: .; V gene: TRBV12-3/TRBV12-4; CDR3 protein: CASSPGTVKSPLHF; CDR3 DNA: TGTGCCAGCAGTCCAGGGACAGTAAAATCACCCCTCCACTTT
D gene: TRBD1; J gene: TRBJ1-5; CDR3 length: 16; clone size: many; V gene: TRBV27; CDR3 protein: CASSLQGGHSNQPQHF; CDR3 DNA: TGTGCCAGCAGTTTACAGGGGGGCCATAGCAATCAGCCCCAGCATTTT
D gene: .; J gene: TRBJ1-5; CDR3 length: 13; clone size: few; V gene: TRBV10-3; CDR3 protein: CAISESQYQPQHF; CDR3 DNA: TGTGCCATCAGTGAGTCCCAGTATCAGCCCCAGCATTTT
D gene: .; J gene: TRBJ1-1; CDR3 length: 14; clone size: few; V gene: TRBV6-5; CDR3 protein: CASGPDRSPAEAFF; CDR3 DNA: TGTGCCAGCGGACCGGATCGTAGTCCCGCTGAAGCTTTCTTT
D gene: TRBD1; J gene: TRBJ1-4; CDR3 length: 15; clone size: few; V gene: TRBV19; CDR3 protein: CASSASTGGNEKLFF; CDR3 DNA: TGTGCCAGTAGTGCTTCGACAGGGGGCAATGAAAAACTGTTTTTT
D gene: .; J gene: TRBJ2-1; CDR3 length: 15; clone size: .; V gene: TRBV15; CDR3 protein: CATSRDRGSYNEQFF; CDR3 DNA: TGTGCCACCAGCAGAGATCGCGGCAGCTACAATGAGCAGTTCTTC
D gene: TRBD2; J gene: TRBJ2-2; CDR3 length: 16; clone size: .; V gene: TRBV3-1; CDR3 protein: CASSQETSGGRGELFF; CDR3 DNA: TGTGCCAGCAGCCAAGAGACTAGCGGGGGCCGCGGGGAGCTGTTTTTT
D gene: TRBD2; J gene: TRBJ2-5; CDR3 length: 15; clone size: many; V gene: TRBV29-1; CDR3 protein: CSVRGGLAAQETQYF; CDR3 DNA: TGCAGCGTTCGAGGGGGACTAGCGGCGCAAGAGACCCAGTACTTC
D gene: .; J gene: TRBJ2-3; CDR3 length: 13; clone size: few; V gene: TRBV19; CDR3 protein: CASSIGEEDTQYF; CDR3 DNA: TGTGCCAGTAGTATAGGGGAAGAAGATACGCAGTATTTT
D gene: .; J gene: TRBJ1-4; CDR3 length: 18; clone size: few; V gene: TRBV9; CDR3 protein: CASSVAPTAGQGGEKLFF; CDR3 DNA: TGTGCCAGCAGCGTAGCTCCCACAGCGGGGCAGGGAGGGGAAAAACTGTTTTTT
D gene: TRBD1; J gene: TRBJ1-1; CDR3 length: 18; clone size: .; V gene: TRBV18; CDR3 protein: CASSPGTGALRANTEAFF; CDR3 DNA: TGTGCCAGCTCACCGGGGACAGGGGCCCTAAGGGCTAACACTGAAGCTTTCTTT
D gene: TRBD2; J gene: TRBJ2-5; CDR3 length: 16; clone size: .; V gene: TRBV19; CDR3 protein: CASSHASGGAGETQYF; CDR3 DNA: TGTGCCAGTAGCCACGCTAGCGGGGGGGCCGGTGAGACCCAGTACTTC
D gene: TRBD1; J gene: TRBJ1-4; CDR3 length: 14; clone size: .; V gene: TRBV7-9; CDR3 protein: CASSRQGGNEKLFF; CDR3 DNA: TGTGCCAGCAGCCGACAGGGCGGCAATGAAAAACTGTTTTTT
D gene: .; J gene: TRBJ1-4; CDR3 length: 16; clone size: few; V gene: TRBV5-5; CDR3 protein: CASSYGPGLSGEKLFF; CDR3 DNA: TGTGCCAGCAGCTATGGACCGGGACTGTCCGGCGAAAAACTGTTTTTT